Listed here are 11 T cell receptor beta chains from one sample, sequenced in a study of blood T cell repertoires in COVID-19. Sequencing used immunoSEQ multiplex PCR; TCRdb keeps in-frame clones, though not all of them. The table records some 150,000 clones, more than 65% of them present only once. The sample taken for sequencing was peripheral blood. The receptors shown here come from a woman aged 80 or over with acute or convalescent COVID-19.

Details on this clone: Distinct nucleotide sequences in the sample also encode this CDR3. The rearrangement joins TRBV5-1 to TRBJ1-1; 7 positions match TRBD1. After removal of 0 bases from V and 5 bases from J, the junction contained 4 bases not matched to a gene. This CDR3 has 14 residues. The germline V gene has CDR1 SGHRS and CDR2 YFSETQ. The chain's CDR3 is CASSLGQGGTEAFF. DNA of the CDR3: TGCGCCAGCAGCTTGGGACAGGGCGGGACTGAAGCTTTCTTT.

This clone was found many times. The V and J genes are TRBV11-3 and TRBJ2-2; D gene ambiguous. Germline loops: CDR1 SGHNT, CDR2 YENEEA. The CDR3 extends over 14 amino acids. V gave up 0 bases and J gave up 6 bases, with 8 bases separating them. The CDR3 loop is CASSLDRQAGELFF. The CDR3 DNA sequence: TGTGCCAGCAGCTTAGATAGGCAGGCCGGGGAGCTGTTTTTT.

V is TRBV7-2 and J is TRBJ1-2; D is undetermined. Trimming removed 0 bases from V and 2 bases from J, with 7 bases in between. CDR1 and CDR2 (germline): SGHTA, FQGNSA. This CDR3 region has 14 residues. The CDR3 DNA sequence: TGTGCCAGCAGCTTAGCGTGGGAGAACTATGGCTACACCTTC. Its protein is CASSLAWENYGYTF.

J is TRBJ2-2 and V is TRBV7-8; TRBD2 is a possible D gene (5 bases). The CDR3 consists of 14 residues. Germline V lookup: CDR1 SGHVS, CDR2 FQNEAQ. V lost 2 bases and J 5 bases, leaving 9 bases between the germline ends. The CDR3 sequence: CASSLRRVTGELFF. The CDR3 DNA reads as TGTGCCAGCAGCTTAAGGCGGGTTACCGGGGAGCTGTTTTTT. Full variable domain (outside the CDR3, taken from reference TRBV7-8 and TRBJ2-2): GAGVSQSPRYKVAKRGQDVALRCDPISGHVSLFWYQQALGQGPEFLTYFQNEAQLDKSGLPSDRFFAERPEGSVSTLKIQRTQQEDSAVYLCASSLRRVTGELFFGEGSRLTVL.

The CDR3 sequence: CASSYEGEAFF. As DNA, the CDR3 is TGTGCCAGCAGTTACGAGGGAGAAGCTTTCTTT. The V call is TRBV6-5, the J call TRBJ1-1; no reliable D call. V lost 2 bases to trimming and J lost 8 bases, with 6 bases between them. Germline-derived CDR1 and CDR2 are MNHEY and SVGAGI. The CDR3 loop spans 11 amino acids.

Details on this clone: The sample holds other DNA sequences that translate to the same CDR3. The chain links TRBV27 to TRBJ1-2; weak D call: TRBD1 (5 bases). CDR3 size: 12 residues. Germline CDR1 is MNHEY and CDR2 is SMNVEV (reference sequence). The V end lost 6 bases, the J end lost 3 bases, and 8 bases lay between the germline ends. The CDR3 coding sequence is TGTGCCAGCAGGGGGCTTCACTATGGCTACACCTTC. The encoded protein is CASRGLHYGYTF.

The CDR3 bases are TGTGCCAGCAGCCAAACCACAGGGGCGGGGGCCAACGTCCTGACTTTC. Translation gives CASSQTTGAGANVLTF. The chain couples TRBV4-2 to TRBJ2-6; TRBD1 matches at 7 bases. CDR3 length: 16 amino acids. J was trimmed by 4 bases and V by 2 bases; bases with no gene match: 5. Germline CDR1 is LGHNA and CDR2 is YNFKEQ.

This clone was seen a few times. The V and J genes are TRBV30 and TRBJ1-1; 10 nucleotides line up with TRBD1. Germline V CDR1 and CDR2: GTSNPN, SVGIG (reference sequence). The CDR3 runs to 14 residues. V shed 8 bases, J shed 0 bases, and the junction held 6 bases outside the gene matches. CDR3: CAIGQGVMNTEAFF. CDR3 coding DNA: TGTGCCATTGGACAGGGGGTAATGAACACTGAAGCTTTCTTT.

The chain is built from TRBV11-1 and TRBJ2-1, with 7 nucleotides matching TRBD1. There are 15 residues in the CDR3. The V gene's germline CDR1 is SGHAT and CDR2 FQDESV (reference sequence). The V segment lost 5 bases and the J segment 4 bases; nucleotides outside the gene matches: 8. The CDR3: CASSADRDVYNEQFF. CDR3 sequence (DNA): TGTGCCAGCAGCGCCGACAGGGATGTATACAATGAGCAGTTCTTC.

A single count supports this clone. V usage is TRBV28 and J usage is TRBJ2-6; D might be TRBD1 (5 bases). Trimming removed 3 bases from V and 1 base from J, with 19 bases in between. Germline V gene lookup returns CDR1 MDHEN and CDR2 SYDVKM. This CDR3 comprises 19 residues. As DNA, the CDR3 is TGTGCCAGCAGTTTTCTCCCCGGCAGGGATTCTTCTGGGGCCAACGTCCTGACTTTC. It translates to CASSFLPGRDSSGANVLTF.

The chain combines TRBV30 with TRBJ1-2; D possibly corresponds to TRBD1 (6 bases). This CDR3 spans 13 amino acids. Germline lookup yields CDR1 GTSNPN and CDR2 SVGIG (reference sequence). Trimming cost V 2 bases and J 4 bases, with 11 bases left between them. The CDR3 nucleotides read TGTGCCTGGAGTTTCGGACAGTCCTATGGCTACACCTTC. Its protein is CAWSFGQSYGYTF.